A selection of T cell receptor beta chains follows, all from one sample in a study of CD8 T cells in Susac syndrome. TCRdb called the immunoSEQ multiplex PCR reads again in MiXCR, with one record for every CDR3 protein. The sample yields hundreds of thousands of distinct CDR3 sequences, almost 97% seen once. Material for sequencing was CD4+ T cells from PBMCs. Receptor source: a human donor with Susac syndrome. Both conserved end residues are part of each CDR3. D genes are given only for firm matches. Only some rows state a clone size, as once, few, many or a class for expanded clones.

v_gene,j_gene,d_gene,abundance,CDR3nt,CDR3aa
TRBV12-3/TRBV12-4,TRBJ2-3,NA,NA,TGTGCCAGCACCCTAAACACAGATACGCAGTATTTT,CASTLNTDTQYF
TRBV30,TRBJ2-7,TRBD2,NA,TGTGCCTGGAGACGGAGCGGGACTAACTCCTACGAGCAGTACTTC,CAWRRSGTNSYEQYF
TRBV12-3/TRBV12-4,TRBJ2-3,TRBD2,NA,TGTGCCAGCAGTCGCCTCTTCACCGGTGGGGGGGACACAGATACGCAGTATTTT,CASSRLFTGGGDTDTQYF
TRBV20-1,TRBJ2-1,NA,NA,TGCAGTGCCAACCCCCGGTCAAATGAGGGGGTGCAGTTCTTC,CSANPRSNEGVQFF
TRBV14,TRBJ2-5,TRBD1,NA,TGTGCCAGCAGCCAAGATCGCGACAGGGGGCAAGAGACCCAGTACTTC,CASSQDRDRGQETQYF
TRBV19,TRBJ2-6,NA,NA,TGTGCCAGTAGTATCGCAGGAACTGGGGCCAACGTCCTGACTTTC,CASSIAGTGANVLTF
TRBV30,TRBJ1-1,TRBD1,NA,TGTGCCTGGAGTGGGACAGGGAACACTGAAGCTTTCTTT,CAWSGTGNTEAFF
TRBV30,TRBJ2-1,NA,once,TGTGCCTGGAATAAGCGGAGCGAGGATGAGCAGTTCTTC,CAWNKRSEDEQFF
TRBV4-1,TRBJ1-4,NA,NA,TGCGCCAGCAGCCAACAACTAAAACTGTTTTTT,CASSQQLKLFF
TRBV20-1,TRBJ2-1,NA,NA,TGCAGTGCCACCAGCGCGGCCAGCTATTCCTACAATGAGCAGTTCTTC,CSATSAASYSYNEQFF
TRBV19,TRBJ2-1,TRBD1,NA,TGTGCCAGTACGCAGGGGACAGGGACAAATGAGCAGTTCTTC,CASTQGTGTNEQFF
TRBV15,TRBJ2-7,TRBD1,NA,TGTGCCACCAGCAGGGACAGGACGGACGCCTACGAGCAGTACTTC,CATSRDRTDAYEQYF
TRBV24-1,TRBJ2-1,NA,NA,TGTGCCACCAGTGACGTGGGGGCCCCGGTCTTC,CATSDVGAPVF
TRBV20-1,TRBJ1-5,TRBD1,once,TGCAGCGCTAGCGGGACAGGGGTTAGCAATCAGCCCCAGCATTTT,CSASGTGVSNQPQHF
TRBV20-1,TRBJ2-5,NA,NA,TGCAGTGCTAGAATGGGAGTAGGTGAGACCCAGTACTTC,CSARMGVGETQYF
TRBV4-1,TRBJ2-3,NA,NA,TGCGCCAGCAGCCAACGGGACTCGAGCACAGATACGCAGTATTTT,CASSQRDSSTDTQYF
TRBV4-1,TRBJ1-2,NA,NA,TGCGCCAGCAGCCAAGACCGAGAGGGGCGGTATGGCTACACCTTC,CASSQDREGRYGYTF
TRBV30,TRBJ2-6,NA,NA,TGTGCCTGGAAATCCCGGACCTCTGGGGCCAACGTCCTGACTTTC,CAWKSRTSGANVLTF
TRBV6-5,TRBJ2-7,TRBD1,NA,TGTGCCAGCAGTACCGGACAGGGTGTTGAGTACTTC,CASSTGQGVEYF
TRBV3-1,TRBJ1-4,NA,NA,TGTGCCAGCAGCCATCCGGTTTTTGGGTCCGAAAAACTGTTTTTT,CASSHPVFGSEKLFF
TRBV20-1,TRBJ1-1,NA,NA,TGCAGTGCTAGTTTACTGGGGAGTGAAGCTTTCTTT,CSASLLGSEAFF
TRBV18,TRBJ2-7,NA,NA,TGTGCCAGCTCACCCTTTAACGGGACCCTCTACGAGCAGTACTTC,CASSPFNGTLYEQYF
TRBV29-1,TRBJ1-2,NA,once,TGCAGCGTTGGGGCCGGGGCCGAATATGGCTACACCTTC,CSVGAGAEYGYTF
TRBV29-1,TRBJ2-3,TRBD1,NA,TGCAGCGTTGCCGGGACAGGAGTTTTAGATACGCAGTATTTT,CSVAGTGVLDTQYF
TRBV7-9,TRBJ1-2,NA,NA,TGTGCCAGCAGCTTAGTATCGGGATTATCGAAAGGCTACACCTTC,CASSLVSGLSKGYTF
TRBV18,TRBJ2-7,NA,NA,TGTGCCAGCTCACCGTCAGAAACACCACAGCAGTACTTC,CASSPSETPQQYF
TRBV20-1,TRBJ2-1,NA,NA,TGCAGTGCTAGAGTTCCCGGGCCAAACAATGAGCAGTTCTTC,CSARVPGPNNEQFF
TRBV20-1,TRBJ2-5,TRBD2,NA,TGCAGTGCTAGCGCCAATCCTAGTCGGGCGGGAGGGCCGGAGACCCAGTACTTC,CSASANPSRAGGPETQYF
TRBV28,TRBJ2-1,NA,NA,TGTGCCAGCTTACCTGGGGGGGGGCCAGGAGGAAATGAGCAGTTCTTC,CASLPGGGPGGNEQFF
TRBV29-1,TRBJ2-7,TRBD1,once,TGCAGCGTTGGGGCGACAGGGACCTCCTACGAGCAGTACTTC,CSVGATGTSYEQYF
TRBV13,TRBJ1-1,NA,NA,TGTGCCAGCAGCTTCCCGGGACACCTGAACACTGAAGCTTTCTTT,CASSFPGHLNTEAFF
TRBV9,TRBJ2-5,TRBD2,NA,TGTGCCAGCAGCGTAGGTAGTCTGACCACGGGAGGCCAAGAGACCCAGTACTTC,CASSVGSLTTGGQETQYF
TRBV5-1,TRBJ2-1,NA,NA,TGCGCCAGCAGCTGGTTTACTACATACAATGAGCAGTTCTTC,CASSWFTTYNEQFF
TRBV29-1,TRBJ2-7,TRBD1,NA,TGCAGCGTTGAAGACGGGACAGGGGCCTACGAGCAGTACTTC,CSVEDGTGAYEQYF
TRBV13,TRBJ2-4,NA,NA,TGTGCCAGCAGCCCTAGCGGAGGGGGGGACATTCAGTACTTC,CASSPSGGGDIQYF
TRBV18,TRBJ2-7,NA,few,TGTGCCAGCTCACCATTGTACGAGCAGTACTTC,CASSPLYEQYF
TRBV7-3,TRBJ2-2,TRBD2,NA,TGTGCCAGCGGGGGGATGGCGAGCGGGAGACCCGGGGAGCTGTTTTTT,CASGGMASGRPGELFF
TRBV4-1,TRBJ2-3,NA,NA,TGCGCCAGCAGCATAGGAGGGACTAGCACAGATACGCAGTATTTT,CASSIGGTSTDTQYF
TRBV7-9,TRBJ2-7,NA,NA,TGTGCCAGCAGCCCGCCGGGACACCCATCCTACGAGCAGTACTTC,CASSPPGHPSYEQYF
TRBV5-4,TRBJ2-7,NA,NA,TGTGCCAGCAGCTTGGAGGCGGGTTCCTACGAGCAGTACTTC,CASSLEAGSYEQYF
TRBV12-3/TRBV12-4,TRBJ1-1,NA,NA,TGTGCCAGCAGTTTTGGTGGAGGAAACACTGAAGCTTTCTTT,CASSFGGGNTEAFF
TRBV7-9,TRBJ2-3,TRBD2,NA,TGTGCCAGCGGTAGCAGCGGGAGTAGGGATACGCAGTATTTT,CASGSSGSRDTQYF
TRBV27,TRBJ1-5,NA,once,TGTGCCAGCAGCCCAGCCCGGGATAGCAATCAGCCCCAGCATTTT,CASSPARDSNQPQHF
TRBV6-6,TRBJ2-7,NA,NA,TGTGCCAGCAACCCGGGACTGCCTCGCGACGAGCAGTACTTC,CASNPGLPRDEQYF
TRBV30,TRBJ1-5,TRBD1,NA,TGTGCGCACGGGACAGATAGCAATCAGCCCCAGCATTTT,CAHGTDSNQPQHF
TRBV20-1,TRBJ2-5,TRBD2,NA,TGCAGTGGCGAGGCGGGGGGGTCGGGGACCCAGTACTTC,CSGEAGGSGTQYF
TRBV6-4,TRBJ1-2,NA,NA,TGTGCCAGCAGTGACCAGCCGGGGGATAGTGGGAAGGGCTACACCTTC,CASSDQPGDSGKGYTF
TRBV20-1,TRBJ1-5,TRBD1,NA,TGCAGTGCTAGAGATCCTCGGACAGGGAGCAATCAGCCCCAGCATTTT,CSARDPRTGSNQPQHF
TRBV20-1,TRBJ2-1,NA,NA,TGCAGTGCTCTTAGTGTACATGAGCAGTTCTTC,CSALSVHEQFF
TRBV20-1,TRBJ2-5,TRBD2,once,TGCAGTGCCAGACTAGCGGAGACTCAAGAGACCCAGTACTTC,CSARLAETQETQYF
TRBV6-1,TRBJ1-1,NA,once,TGTGCCAGCCGCCTCAGTTGGAACACTGAAGCTTTCTTT,CASRLSWNTEAFF
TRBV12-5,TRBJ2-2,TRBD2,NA,TGTGCTAGTGGTTATGGACTAGCGGGAACCGGGGAGCTGTTTTTT,CASGYGLAGTGELFF